A single sample gave rise to the 31 T cell receptor beta chains below, sequenced in a study of blood T cell repertoires in COVID-19 (TCRdb year 2020). The library was built by means of the immunoSEQ multiplex PCR assay. TCRdb took this table from immuneACCESS and kept in-frame rearrangements with V and J called. Such tables lack part of the clones; where checked against another copy, unresolved V genes explain under half of the gap, and the rest is unexplained. The sample records about 250,000 clones, about 87% of which are singletons. The top ten clonotypes cover 3% of the sample. Input material: PBMCs or T cells enriched from blood (not recorded which). The receptors were sampled from a woman aged 50 to 60 who had recovered from COVID-19.

This clone occurred a few times. CDR3 protein: CASSFSRGAKDQPQHF. The CDR3 DNA sequence: TGTGCCAGCAGTTTTTCGCGGGGGGCGAAGGATCAGCCCCAGCATTTT. This rearrangement joins TRBV28 to TRBJ1-5; a possible D gene is TRBD1 (6 bases). V was cut by 3 bases and J by 5 bases, with 17 bases left in between. The germline CDR1 and CDR2 sequences are MDHEN and SYDVKM. The CDR3 sequence is 16 residues long.

The chain joins TRBV7-9 to TRBJ2-7; 8 positions agree with TRBD1. This CDR3 spans 13 amino acids. V was clipped by 5 bases and J by 6 bases; unmatched bases: 6. Looked up from germline, CDR1 is SEHNR and CDR2 is FQNEAQ (reference sequence). CDR3 bases: TGTGCCAGCAGCACAGGGGGGCTTATCGAGCAGTACTTC. Translated: CASSTGGLIEQYF.

This chain uses TRBV7-2 with TRBJ1-2, with a possible D match to TRBD1 (5 bases). Germline V gives CDR1 SGHTA, CDR2 FQGNSA. The CDR3 loop spans 16 amino acids. Trimming left V 1 base short and J 6 bases short, with 18 bases between. The CDR3 spells CASSLGLGQTTDGYTF. The CDR3 DNA reads TGTGCCAGCAGCTTAGGGTTAGGACAAACGACCGATGGCTACACCTTC.

The J gene is TRBJ1-1, the V gene TRBV7-9; 8 nucleotides line up with TRBD1. V dropped 5 bases and J dropped 3; count of bases not matched to a gene: 8. Germline V CDR1 and CDR2: SEHNR, FQNEAQ (reference sequence). This CDR3 region has 15 residues. CDR3 loop: CASSERTGRDTEAFF. The CDR3 DNA reads TGTGCCAGCAGCGAACGGACAGGGAGGGACACTGAAGCTTTCTTT.

In this sample, this clone turned up a few times. The chain employs TRBV6-6 and TRBJ1-5, with D perhaps matching TRBD1 (6 bases). This CDR3 comprises 14 residues. Trimming stripped 2 bases from V and 2 bases from J, with 7 bases between. The germline V gene has CDR1 MNHNY and CDR2 SVGAGI (reference sequence). Written as DNA, the CDR3 is TGTGCCAGCAGTTACCGACAGGGCAATCAGCCCCAGCATTTT. This gives the protein CASSYRQGNQPQHF.

The rearrangement uses TRBV11-2 and TRBJ2-7; the match to TRBD2 covers 13 bases. The germline V gene encodes CDR1 SGHAT and CDR2 FQNNGV. Trimming cost V 5 bases and J 2 bases; bases outside gene matches: 15. The CDR3 runs 19 residues. CDR3 sequence: CASSPRDRGLAGRPYEQYF. As DNA, the CDR3 is TGTGCCAGCAGCCCCCGGGACAGGGGACTAGCGGGGAGACCCTACGAGCAGTACTTC. The whole variable domain, filled in from reference TRBV11-2 and TRBJ2-7, reads EAGVAQSPRYKIIEKRQSVAFWCNPISGHATLYWYQQILGQGPKLLIQFQNNGVVDDSQLPKDRFSAERLKGVDSTLKIQPAKLEDSAVYLCASSPRDRGLAGRPYEQYFGPGTRLTVT.

The rearrangement uses TRBV29-1 and TRBJ2-5, with a weak D call TRBD2 (5 bases). Germline-derived CDR1 and CDR2 are SQVTM and ANQGSEA. This CDR3 has 15 amino acids. V was shortened by 4 bases and J by 3 bases, with 18 bases between the two germline ends. CDR3 protein: CSVVYRVLAEETQYF. As DNA, the CDR3 is TGCAGCGTTGTCTACAGAGTTCTAGCAGAAGAGACCCAGTACTTC.

This rearrangement joins TRBV4-2 to TRBJ1-2; D gene uncertain. CDR1 is LGHNA and CDR2 is YNFKEQ in the germline V gene. V was clipped by 4 bases and J by 0 bases, with 12 bases between them. This CDR3 has 15 residues. As DNA, the CDR3 is TGTGCCAGCAGCCGGGAGGTCGGAGCTAACTATGGCTACACCTTC. Protein: CASSREVGANYGYTF.

The chain has TRBV7-2 and TRBJ2-3; D perhaps matches TRBD2 (7 bases). The CDR3 runs 15 residues. The V gene's germline CDR1 is SGHTA and CDR2 FQGNSA. V was trimmed by 6 bases and J by 8 bases, leaving 21 bases between them. CDR3 sequence: CASSIFGGADGTQYF. In DNA, the CDR3 is TGTGCCAGCAGTATCTTTGGGGGGGCGGACGGTACGCAGTATTTT.

As for this clone: The same CDR3 can be traced to other DNA sequences in this sample. J is TRBJ1-2 and V is TRBV28; the D is unclear. Germline CDR1 and CDR2: MDHEN and SYDVKM. The CDR3 consists of 13 residues. V lost 2 bases and J 0 bases, leaving 4 bases between the germline ends. In DNA form, the CDR3 reads TGTGCCAGCAGTTTAACTGCTAACTATGGCTACACCTTC. It encodes CASSLTANYGYTF.

CDR3 sequence: CAWSQGAYEQYF. The CDR3 bases are TGTGCCTGGAGCCAGGGGGCATACGAGCAGTACTTC. The chain carries TRBV30 and TRBJ2-7, with 8 nucleotides matching TRBD1. J was trimmed by 4 bases and V by 3 bases; bases with no gene match: 2. This CDR3 comprises 12 residues. Germline loops: CDR1 GTSNPN, CDR2 SVGIG (reference sequence). Full variable domain (missing parts from reference TRBV30 and TRBJ2-7): SQTIHQWPATLVQPVGSPLSLECTVEGTSNPNLYWYRQAAGRGLQLLFYSVGIGQISSEVPQNLSASRPQDRQFILSSKKLLLSDSGFYLCAWSQGAYEQYFGPGTRLTVT.

The genes are TRBV7-3 and TRBJ2-1; no reliable D call. V lost 2 bases and J lost 6, with 14 bases in between. This CDR3 comprises 15 residues. Germline lookup yields CDR1 SGHTA and CDR2 FQGTGA. DNA of the CDR3: TGTGCCAGCAGCTTAGGGTGGGCCCCTGTCAATGAGCAGTTCTTC. Translating it yields CASSLGWAPVNEQFF.

CDR3 loop: CASSATGYGYTF. The CDR3 DNA reads TGTGCCAGCAGTGCCACAGGCTATGGCTACACCTTC. The chain couples TRBV6-2 or TRBV6-3 to TRBJ1-2; D might be TRBD1 (5 bases). CDR3 length: 12 amino acids. CDR1 and CDR2 (germline): MNHEY, SVGEGT. Deletions cut 5 bases from V and 4 bases from J, with 8 bases between.

This clone was detected only once. The chain links TRBV6-2 or TRBV6-3 to TRBJ1-3; no firm D call. Between the trimmed V and J ends, which lost 2 bases and 1 base, there was a span of 6 bases. In germline, CDR1 is MNHEY, CDR2 SVGEGT. The CDR3 spans 14 residues. The CDR3 sequence: CASSYGRSGNTIYF. The CDR3, as DNA: TGTGCCAGCAGTTACGGGAGATCTGGAAACACCATATATTTT.

This chain uses TRBV4-1 with TRBJ2-7, with 8 nucleotides matching TRBD2. Trimming at V came to 4 bases and at J to 3 bases, leaving 5 bases not matched to a gene. The length of the CDR3 is 14 residues. Looked up from germline, CDR1 is MGHRA and CDR2 is YSYEKL. CDR3: CASSLGRVGYEQYF. CDR3 DNA: TGCGCCAGCAGCCTCGGGAGGGTAGGCTACGAGCAGTACTTC.

The V gene is TRBV19, the J gene TRBJ2-2, with D possibly being TRBD2 (5 bases). CDR1 is LNHDA, CDR2 SQIVND, per germline (reference sequence). This CDR3 has 15 amino acids. V lost 7 bases to trimming and J lost 0 bases, with 12 bases between them. CDR3 DNA sequence: TGTGCCAGTACCGGGGTAGCGTCGAACACCGGGGAGCTGTTTTTT. Protein sequence: CASTGVASNTGELFF.

V usage is TRBV7-2 and J usage is TRBJ2-3, with 8 nucleotides matching TRBD1. CDR3 length: 17 amino acids. After removal of 1 base from V and 6 bases from J, the junction contained 12 bases not matched to a gene. Germline V gene data show CDR1 as SGHTA and CDR2 as FQGNSA. The CDR3 spells CASSLGATGGRMDTQYF. CDR3 DNA sequence: TGTGCCAGCAGCTTAGGGGCTACAGGGGGTAGGATGGATACGCAGTATTTT. Full variable domain (rest looked up from reference TRBV7-2 and TRBJ2-3): GAGVSQSPSNKVTEKGKDVELRCDPISGHTALYWYRQSLGQGLEFLIYFQGNSAPDKSGLPSDRFSAERTGGSVSTLTIQRTQQEDSAVYLCASSLGATGGRMDTQYFGPGTRLTVL.

The rearrangement joins TRBV5-1 to TRBJ1-1; D not resolved. The V end was cut by 0 bases, the J end by 1 base, with 4 bases between. This CDR3 is 13 amino acids long. Germline CDR1 and CDR2: SGHRS and YFSETQ. CDR3 nucleotides: TGCGCCAGCAGCTTGGAAGCGAACACTGAAGCTTTCTTT. Its translation: CASSLEANTEAFF.

The chain combines TRBV24-1 with TRBJ1-2, with D perhaps matching TRBD1 (6 bases). V shed 6 bases and J shed 0 bases, with 13 bases lying between them. This CDR3 comprises 15 residues. Germline CDR1 and CDR2: KGHDR and SFDVKD. CDR3 residues: CATSPTGVANYGYTF. CDR3 nucleotide sequence: TGTGCCACCAGTCCGACAGGAGTTGCTAACTATGGCTACACCTTC.

The chain uses TRBV2 and TRBJ1-3; D gene ambiguous. V lost 6 bases, J lost 2 bases, and 17 bases lay in between. CDR3 length: 16 residues. CDR1 is SNHLY, CDR2 FYNNEI, per germline. This chain's CDR3 is CASSRTQVGTGNTIYF. The CDR3, as DNA: TGTGCCAGCAGCCGCACTCAGGTCGGGACTGGAAACACCATATATTTT.

This chain uses TRBV6-5 with TRBJ1-1; 10 bases are a match to TRBD1. J was trimmed by 6 bases and V by 2 bases; bases with no gene match: 3. This CDR3 has 14 residues. Germline-derived CDR1 and CDR2 are MNHEY and SVGAGI. DNA for the CDR3: TGTGCCAGCAGTTACACCGGACAGGGGGCTGAAGCTTTCTTT. It is translated as CASSYTGQGAEAFF.

The V and J genes are TRBV30 and TRBJ2-5; D is uncertain. The CDR3 contains 14 residues. The germline gives CDR1 GTSNPN, CDR2 SVGIG (reference sequence). Between the trimmed V and J ends, which lost 2 bases and 5 bases, there was a span of 15 bases. The CDR3 DNA follows: TGTGCCTGGAGTTTACGGTCCAACGGGGAGACCCAGTACTTC. It yields the protein CAWSLRSNGETQYF.

The gene calls are TRBV20-1 and TRBJ1-4; D is perhaps TRBD1 (6 bases). Per the germline V gene, CDR1 is DFQATT and CDR2 is SNEGSKA (reference sequence). V gave up 3 bases and J gave up 6 bases, with 11 bases separating them. The CDR3 sequence is 13 residues long. In DNA, the CDR3 is TGCAGTGCTAGTGCTCAGGGGCATGAAAAACTGTTTTTT. Translating it yields CSASAQGHEKLFF.

The chain couples TRBV27 to TRBJ2-5; 7 positions agree with TRBD2. J was trimmed by 2 bases and V by 5 bases; bases with no gene match: 11. CDR3 length: 16 residues. Germline V gene lookup returns CDR1 MNHEY and CDR2 SMNVEV (reference sequence). The CDR3 bases are TGTGCCAGCAGTCGAACTCTAGCGGCGAATCAAGAGACCCAGTACTTC. Translation: CASSRTLAANQETQYF.

This chain connects TRBV16 to TRBJ1-3, with a weak D call TRBD1 (6 bases). Germline V gene sequence: CDR1 KGHSY, CDR2 FQNENV. The CDR3 has 17 residues. V was clipped by 4 bases and J by 0 bases, with 16 bases between them. The CDR3 protein is CASSLATGHASGNTIYF. CDR3 bases: TGTGCCAGCAGCCTAGCGACAGGTCACGCCTCTGGAAACACCATATATTTT.

The chain carries TRBV29-1 and TRBJ2-1, with D uncertain. The V end was cut by 2 bases, the J end by 7 bases, with 15 bases between. This CDR3 region has 14 residues. CDR1 and CDR2 from the germline V gene are SQVTM and ANQGSEA. Here the CDR3 reads CSVEKSLNLNEQFF. CDR3 coding DNA: TGCAGCGTTGAAAAGAGTCTCAACTTAAATGAGCAGTTCTTC.

J is TRBJ2-7 and V is TRBV25-1; TRBD1 agrees at 9 bases. The germline V gene encodes CDR1 MGHDK and CDR2 SYGVNS. Trimming cost V 6 bases and J 4 bases; bases outside gene matches: 13. The CDR3 length is 16 residues. The CDR3 sequence: CASSPGQGGGGYEQYF. The CDR3 region has the DNA TGTGCCAGCAGCCCGGGACAGGGTGGGGGCGGTTACGAGCAGTACTTC.

The V gene is TRBV5-4, the J gene TRBJ2-4; no clear D. CDR3 size: 12 residues. From germline, CDR1 is SGHNT and CDR2 YYREEE (reference sequence). V dropped 0 bases and J dropped 11 bases, with 9 bases sitting between them. The CDR3 is CASSLDYTVQYF. The CDR3 DNA follows: TGTGCCAGCAGCTTGGACTACACTGTTCAGTACTTC.

This chain links TRBV7-3 with TRBJ2-1, with TRBD2 matching over 10 bases. CDR3 length equals 17 residues. V lost 3 bases, J lost 7 bases, and 12 bases stayed unmatched. Germline V gene data show CDR1 as SGHTA and CDR2 as FQGTGA. DNA of the CDR3: TGTGCCAGCAGCTTGCAAGGGGGACTAGCGCGTGTTAATGAGCAGTTCTTC. Translation: CASSLQGGLARVNEQFF.

The rearrangement joins TRBV10-3 to TRBJ2-7; 13 bases agree with TRBD2. The V gene's germline CDR1 is ENHRY and CDR2 SYGVKD. This CDR3 spans 13 amino acids. J lost 5 bases, V lost 6 bases, and 1 base had no gene match. The CDR3, as DNA: TGTGCCATCAGCGGACTAGCGGGAGACGAGCAGTACTTC. Translating it yields CAISGLAGDEQYF.

This sequence joins TRBV2 and TRBJ2-2; TRBD2 aligns across 7 bases. Germline values: CDR1 SNHLY, CDR2 FYNNEI. The J segment lost 4 bases and the V segment lost 7 bases, leaving 9 bases of the junction unmatched. This CDR3 is built from 15 residues. The CDR3 spells CASKGREWGTGELFF. DNA of the CDR3: TGTGCCAGCAAGGGGCGGGAGTGGGGCACCGGGGAGCTGTTTTTT.